The next 7 T cell receptor beta chains were all read from a single sample in a study of cytomegalovirus exposure and HLA in healthy donors. Amplification used 60 Vbeta primers and 13 Jbeta primers. Profiling relied on immunoSEQ multiplex PCR, and the TCRdb table lists in-frame clones only, not all of them. The sample carries some 96,000 clones, 60% to 75% recorded once. What was sequenced was PBMCs. These receptors all stem from a man in his fifties or sixties in good health and CMV-seronegative.

V is TRBV19 and J is TRBJ1-2; a possible D gene is TRBD1 (6 bases). CDR1 and CDR2 from the germline V gene are LNHDA and SQIVND (reference sequence). V gave up 6 bases and J gave up 3 bases, with 17 bases separating them. This CDR3 is built from 15 residues. CDR3: CASSLSSDRYYGYTF. Here the CDR3 DNA reads TGTGCCAGTAGCCTGAGCTCGGACAGATACTATGGCTACACCTTC.

This clone appeared a few times. The V call is TRBV6-1, the J call TRBJ1-2; 8 bases are shared with TRBD1. After removal of 6 bases from V and 4 bases from J, the junction contained 4 bases not matched to a gene. Germline CDR1 and CDR2: MNHNS and SASEGT. The CDR3 is made up of 13 amino acids. The CDR3 reads CASRPGQVYGYTF. The CDR3 nucleotides are TGTGCCAGCAGACCGGGACAGGTCTATGGCTACACCTTC.

This chain connects TRBV9 to TRBJ2-5, with 8 nucleotides matching TRBD2. The CDR3 length is 13 residues. Germline V gene lookup returns CDR1 SGDLS and CDR2 YYNGEE. The J segment lost 4 bases and the V segment lost 3 bases, leaving 2 bases of the junction unmatched. CDR3 loop: CASSASGGETQYF. For the CDR3, the DNA is TGTGCCAGCAGCGCCAGCGGGGGAGAGACCCAGTACTTC.

The chain employs TRBV7-8 and TRBJ1-1; 8 bases line up with TRBD1. Germline CDR1 SGHVS, CDR2 FQNEAQ. With V trimmed by 6 bases and J by 7 bases, 4 bases remained unmatched. The CDR3 spans 12 residues. The chain's CDR3 is CASRGQGHEAFF. The CDR3 nucleotides are TGTGCCAGCAGAGGACAGGGCCATGAAGCTTTCTTT.

This rearrangement joins TRBV5-4 to TRBJ2-5, with D tentatively TRBD2 (5 bases). This CDR3 region has 14 residues. Germline V gene sequence: CDR1 SGHNT, CDR2 YYREEE (reference sequence). Deletions cut 4 bases from V and 2 bases from J, with 12 bases between. The CDR3 protein is CASSEASTQETQYF. The CDR3 nucleotides read TGTGCCAGCAGCGAGGCTAGCACTCAAGAGACCCAGTACTTC. Variable domain in full (rest from reference TRBV5-4 and TRBJ2-5): ETGVTQSPTHLIKTRGQQVTLRCSSQSGHNTVSWYQQALGQGPQFIFQYYREEENGRGNFPPRFSGLQFPNYSSELNVNALELDDSALYLCASSEASTQETQYFGPGTRLLVL.

This chain links TRBV5-1 with TRBJ2-7; 9 positions match TRBD1. The CDR3 totals 17 residues. V gave up 4 bases and J gave up 3 bases; unmatched junction bases: 14. Germline V gene data show CDR1 as SGHRS and CDR2 as YFSETQ. The CDR3 sequence: CASSLGTGYAWGYEQYF. The CDR3 DNA follows: TGCGCCAGCAGCCTCGGGACAGGGTACGCGTGGGGCTACGAGCAGTACTTC.

The V gene is TRBV6-5, the J gene TRBJ1-2, with 7 bases that match TRBD1. The germline V gene encodes CDR1 MNHEY and CDR2 SVGAGI. The CDR3 is 13 residues long. J was trimmed by 4 bases and V by 6 bases; bases with no gene match: 5. The chain's CDR3 is CASSTRGVYGYTF. In nucleotides, the CDR3 is TGTGCCAGCAGCACCAGGGGGGTCTATGGCTACACCTTC.